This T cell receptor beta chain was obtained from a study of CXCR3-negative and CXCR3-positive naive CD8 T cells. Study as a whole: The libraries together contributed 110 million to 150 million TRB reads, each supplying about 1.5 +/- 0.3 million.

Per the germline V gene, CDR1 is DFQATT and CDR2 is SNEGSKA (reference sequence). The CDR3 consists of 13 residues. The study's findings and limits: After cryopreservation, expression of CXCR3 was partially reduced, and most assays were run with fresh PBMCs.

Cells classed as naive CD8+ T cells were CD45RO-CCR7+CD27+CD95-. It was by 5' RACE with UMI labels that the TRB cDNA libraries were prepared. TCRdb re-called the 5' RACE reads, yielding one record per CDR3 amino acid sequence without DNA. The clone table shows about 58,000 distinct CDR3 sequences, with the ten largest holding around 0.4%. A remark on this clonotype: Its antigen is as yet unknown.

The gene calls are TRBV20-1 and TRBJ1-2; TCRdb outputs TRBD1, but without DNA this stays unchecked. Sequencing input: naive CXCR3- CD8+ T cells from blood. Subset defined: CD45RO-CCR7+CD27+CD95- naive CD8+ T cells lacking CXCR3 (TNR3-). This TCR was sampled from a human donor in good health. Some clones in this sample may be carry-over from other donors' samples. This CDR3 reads CSARSRWLTLYTF.